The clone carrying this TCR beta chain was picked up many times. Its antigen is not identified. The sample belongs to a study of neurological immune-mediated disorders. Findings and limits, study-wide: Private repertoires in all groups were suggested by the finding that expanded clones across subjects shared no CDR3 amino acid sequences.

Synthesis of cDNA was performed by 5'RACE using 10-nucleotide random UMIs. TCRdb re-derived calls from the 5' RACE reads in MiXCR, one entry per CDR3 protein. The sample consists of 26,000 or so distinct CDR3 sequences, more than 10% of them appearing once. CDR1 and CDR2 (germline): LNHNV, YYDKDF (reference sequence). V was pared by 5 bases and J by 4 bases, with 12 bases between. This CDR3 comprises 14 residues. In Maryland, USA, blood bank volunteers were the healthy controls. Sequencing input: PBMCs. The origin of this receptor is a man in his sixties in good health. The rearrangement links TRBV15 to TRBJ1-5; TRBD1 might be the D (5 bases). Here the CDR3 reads CATSRDATNQPQHF. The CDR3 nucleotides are TGTGCCACCAGCCGGGACGCGACGAATCAGCCCCAGCATTTT.